Presented here are 13 T cell receptor beta chains from one specimen sequenced in a study of T cells in Graves' hyperthyroidism and ophthalmopathy. Amplification of TCR beta CDR3 regions was performed using RNA transcripts as template. The HTBI primer set was used in a first-round RT-PCR of the TCR CDR3. TCRdb processed the multiplex PCR reads anew with MiXCR; each CDR3 protein has one entry. The sample contains about 480,000 distinct CDR3 sequences, approximately 15% of which appear only once. The material sequenced was blood. The receptors here all came from a woman between 18 and 29 years old with Graves' hyperthyroidism.

This clonotype was seen ten or more times. The V gene is TRBV7-9, the J gene TRBJ2-7; D unresolved. The V end was cut by 5 bases, the J end by 4 bases, with 24 bases between. Germline V gives CDR1 SEHNR, CDR2 FQNEAQ (reference sequence). The CDR3 has 17 amino acids. The CDR3, as DNA: TGTGCCAGCAGCCGGTTGCAGACGGGCCCCGTTGCTTACGAGCAGTACGTC. Translating it yields CASSRLQTGPVAYEQYV.

This clonotype was counted ten times or more. The gene calls are TRBV28 and TRBJ2-7; weak D call: TRBD1 (6 bases). Per germline, CDR1 MDHEN and CDR2 SYDVKM. The V and J ends lost 6 bases and 2 bases respectively, with 17 bases between them. This CDR3 is 15 amino acids long. CDR3 coding DNA: TGTGCCAGCAGCCCGGGACATTTGTCGACCTACGAGCAGTACTTC. Residues: CASSPGHLSTYEQYF.

Remarks on this clonotype: The junction departs from germline at one end; a sequencing error may be responsible. The chain is built from TRBV7-7 and TRBJ2-1; possible D gene TRBD2, 6 bases. The CDR3 is 14 residues long. Per germline, CDR1 SSHAT and CDR2 FNYEAQ (reference sequence). This chain's CDR3 is CASSSSGQYDEQFF. Here the CDR3 DNA reads TGTGCTAGCAGCTCAAGCGGGCAGTACGATGAGCAGTTCTTC.

The chain couples TRBV19 to TRBJ1-1, with TRBD1 as a possible D gene (6 bases). V was shortened by 4 bases and J by 4 bases, with 22 bases between the two germline ends. CDR3 size: 17 residues. In germline, CDR1 is LNHDA, CDR2 SQIVND (reference sequence). The CDR3 bases are TGTGCCAGTAGTAAGTTCCCGGGGGCGCCCCGGGGCACTGAAGCTTTCTTT. It translates to CASSKFPGAPRGTEAFF.

This clonotype appeared a few times. This rearrangement joins TRBV14 to TRBJ2-5; D uncertain. There are 15 residues in the CDR3. Trimming removed 1 base at V and 3 bases at J, with 12 bases between. CDR1 and CDR2 (germline): SGHDN, FVKESK. Written as DNA, the CDR3 is TGTGCCAGCAGCCAAGCCTCCTGGTATGAAGAGACCCAGTACTTC. It codes for CASSQASWYEETQYF.

About this clonotype: A much larger clone lies one base from this, so it may be a read error. The chain has TRBV12-3 or TRBV12-4 and TRBJ2-5; a weak D match, TRBD1 (6 bases). Trimming shortened V by 7 bases and J by 3 bases, and 12 bases separated the two germline ends. CDR3 length: 13 residues. CDR3 nucleotide sequence: TGTGCCAGCAATTATCAGGGGAAAGAGACCCAGTACTTC. Its translation: CASNYQGKETQYF.

This clonotype was observed at least ten times. The rearrangement links TRBV24-1 to TRBJ2-1; 11 nucleotides agree with TRBD2. J was trimmed by 6 bases and V by 7 bases; bases with no gene match: 10. The CDR3 is 16 residues long. Germline V gives CDR1 KGHDR, CDR2 SFDVKD. The CDR3 reads CATSLPGLAASNEQFF. In DNA, the CDR3 is TGTGCCACCAGCCTACCGGGACTAGCGGCCTCCAATGAGCAGTTCTTC.

CDR3 in amino acids: CASSALGGEKLFF. CDR3 in DNA: TGTGCCAGCAGCGCGCTCGGGGGTGAAAAACTGTTTTTT. The V call is TRBV2, the J call TRBJ1-4; TRBD1 might be the D (5 bases). Looked up from germline, CDR1 is SNHLY and CDR2 is FYNNEI. V shed 6 bases and J shed 7 bases, with 12 bases lying between them. This CDR3 contains 13 residues.

There are many counts of this clonotype. This chain connects TRBV19 to TRBJ1-4; TRBD1 matches 7 bases. Trimming at V came to 6 bases and at J to 8 bases, leaving 24 bases not matched to a gene. CDR1 and CDR2 from the germline V gene are LNHDA and SQIVND (reference sequence). The CDR3 totals 19 residues. CDR3 sequence: CASRKVWDPSGTVGEKLFF. CDR3 in DNA: TGTGCCAGTAGGAAAGTATGGGATCCCTCCGGGACAGTCGGCGAAAAACTGTTTTTT.

This clonotype occurred many times. This chain uses TRBV30 with TRBJ1-2; perhaps TRBD1 as D (6 bases). V was clipped by 2 bases and J by 4 bases, with 17 bases between them. Germline V gene data show CDR1 as GTSNPN and CDR2 as SVGIG (reference sequence). The CDR3 is 15 amino acids. CDR3 in amino acids: CAWSPTTGLFYGYTF. The CDR3 region has the DNA TGTGCCTGGAGTCCCACGACAGGTCTCTTCTATGGCTACACCTTC. Full variable domain (remainder filled in from reference TRBV30 and TRBJ1-2): SQTIHQWPATLVQPVGSPLSLECTVEGTSNPNLYWYRQAAGRGLQLLFYSVGIGQISSEVPQNLSASRPQDRQFILSSKKLLLSDSGFYLCAWSPTTGLFYGYTFGSGTRLTVV.

The chain uses TRBV2 and TRBJ2-7; 14 bases fit TRBD2. CDR3 length equals 16 residues. The V gene's germline CDR1 is SNHLY and CDR2 FYNNEI. V lost 6 bases and J lost 0; bases outside the gene matches: 4. The CDR3 sequence is CASRKGLAGDSYEQYF. The CDR3 nucleotides are TGTGCCAGCAGGAAGGGACTAGCGGGAGACTCCTACGAGCAGTACTTC.

This clonotype was counted at least ten times. The chain joins TRBV12-3 or TRBV12-4 to TRBJ1-1; D unresolved. V lost 6 bases and J 5 bases, leaving 13 bases between the germline ends. CDR3 length equals 13 residues. CDR3 nucleotides: TGTGCCAGCAGCCTAACCACCGGTACTGAAGCTTTCTTT. The encoded protein is CASSLTTGTEAFF.

This clonotype has a count of ten or more. The chain links TRBV27 to TRBJ1-2; D is possibly TRBD1 (5 bases). CDR1 is MNHEY and CDR2 is SMNVEV in the germline V gene (reference sequence). This CDR3 has 14 amino acids. Trimming took 3 bases from V and 2 from J, leaving 10 bases between them. DNA for the CDR3: TGTGCCAGCAGTTTCAGGGCTAGGAACTATGGCTACACCTTC. Amino acid sequence: CASSFRARNYGYTF.